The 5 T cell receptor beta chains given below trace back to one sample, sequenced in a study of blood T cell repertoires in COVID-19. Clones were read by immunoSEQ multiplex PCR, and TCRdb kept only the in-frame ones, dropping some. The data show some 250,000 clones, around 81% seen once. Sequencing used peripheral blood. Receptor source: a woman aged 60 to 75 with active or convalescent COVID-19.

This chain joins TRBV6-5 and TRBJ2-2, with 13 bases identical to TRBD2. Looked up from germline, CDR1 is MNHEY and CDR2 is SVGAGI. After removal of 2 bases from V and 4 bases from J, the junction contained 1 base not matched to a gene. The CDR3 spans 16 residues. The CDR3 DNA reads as TGTGCCAGCAGTTACAGACTAGCGGGGGGCACCGGGGAGCTGTTTTTT. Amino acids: CASSYRLAGGTGELFF.

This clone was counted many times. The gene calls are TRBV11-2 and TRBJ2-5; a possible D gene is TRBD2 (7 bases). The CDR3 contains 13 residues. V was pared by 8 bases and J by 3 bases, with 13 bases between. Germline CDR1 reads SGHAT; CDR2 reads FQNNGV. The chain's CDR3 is CASSRGAKETQYF. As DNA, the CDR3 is TGTGCCAGCTCTCGGGGGGCCAAAGAGACCCAGTACTTC. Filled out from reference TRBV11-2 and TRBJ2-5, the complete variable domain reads EAGVAQSPRYKIIEKRQSVAFWCNPISGHATLYWYQQILGQGPKLLIQFQNNGVVDDSQLPKDRFSAERLKGVDSTLKIQPAKLEDSAVYLCASSRGAKETQYFGPGTRLLVL.

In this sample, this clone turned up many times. The CDR3, as DNA: TGTGCCAGCAGCCAGAGGGACAGGGGTTGGCTTACTGAAGCTTTCTTT. Translated: CASSQRDRGWLTEAFF. V and J are TRBV3-1 (or the pseudogene TRBV3-2) and TRBJ1-1, with TRBD1 matching over 10 bases. In germline, CDR1 is LGHDT, CDR2 YNNKEL (reference sequence). V lost 3 bases, J lost 5 bases, and 9 bases stayed unmatched. The CDR3 extends over 16 amino acids.

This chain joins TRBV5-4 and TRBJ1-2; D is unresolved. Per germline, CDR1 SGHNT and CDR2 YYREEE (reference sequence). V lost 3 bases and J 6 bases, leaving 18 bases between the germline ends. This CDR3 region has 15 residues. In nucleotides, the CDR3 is TGTGCCAGCAGCTCGGCGGGCAGGCGGAAGAATGGCTACACCTTC. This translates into CASSSAGRRKNGYTF.

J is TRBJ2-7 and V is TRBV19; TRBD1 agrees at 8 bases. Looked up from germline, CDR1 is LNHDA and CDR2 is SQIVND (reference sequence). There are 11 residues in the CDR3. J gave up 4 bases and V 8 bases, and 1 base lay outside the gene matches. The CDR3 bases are TGTGCCAGTGACAGGGGTTACGAGCAGTACTTC. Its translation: CASDRGYEQYF.